The 8 T cell receptor beta chains presented below share a single source sample, sequenced in a study of naive and memory T cell subsets. The beta constant-region primer was an equimolar mix of two oligonucleotides covering TRBC1 and TRBC2. TCRdb independently ran MiXCR on the UMI-ligation and nested PCR reads; one entry per CDR3 protein. Of around 40,000 distinct CDR3 sequences detected, roughly 14% appear once; the ten largest clones hold around 21%. Sequencing was carried out using effector memory CD4+ T cells from blood. The subset is: effector memory, CD45RA- CD27-. All receptors come from a human donor in good health.

This clonotype was counted many times. The chain combines TRBV7-2 with TRBJ2-7; D tentatively fits TRBD1 or TRBD2 (6 bases each). The germline V gene encodes CDR1 SGHTA and CDR2 FQGNSA. The germline V and J ends were trimmed by 1 base and 5 bases, with 15 bases remaining between them. The CDR3 runs to 15 residues. The CDR3 protein is CASSLVSLGGHEQYF. As DNA, the CDR3 is TGTGCCAGCAGCTTAGTGTCGCTAGGGGGGCACGAGCAGTACTTC.

The sample holds many counts of this clonotype. The chain uses TRBV2 and TRBJ2-3; 9 bases line up with TRBD2. Germline CDR1 and CDR2: SNHLY and FYNNEI. Trimming took 2 bases from V and 4 from J; bases not matched to a gene: 4. The CDR3 spans 15 residues. CDR3 sequence reads: CASSEIAGVADTQYF. CDR3 nucleotides: TGTGCCAGCAGTGAAATAGCGGGAGTTGCAGATACGCAGTATTTT.

This clonotype was detected many times. The chain combines TRBV20-1 with TRBJ2-7; TRBD2 agrees at 7 bases. Trimming took 5 bases from V and 6 from J; bases not matched to a gene: 10. Germline V gene sequence: CDR1 DFQATT, CDR2 SNEGSKA (reference sequence). CDR3 length: 13 residues. In DNA, the CDR3 is TGCAGTGCTCCCAAAGGCGGGAGCGGCGAGCAGTACTTC. It is translated as CSAPKGGSGEQYF.

This clonotype showed up many times. The chain links TRBV7-8 to TRBJ2-5, with a possible D match to TRBD2 (6 bases). Germline V gene sequence: CDR1 SGHVS, CDR2 FQNEAQ. The germline V and J ends were trimmed by 5 bases and 4 bases, with 17 bases remaining between them. There are 15 residues in the CDR3. DNA for the CDR3: TGTGCCAGCAGCCCTATGGGGGGTGGTTCAGAGACCCAGTACTTC. Protein: CASSPMGGGSETQYF. Variable domain in full (rest from reference TRBV7-8 and TRBJ2-5): GAGVSQSPRYKVAKRGQDVALRCDPISGHVSLFWYQQALGQGPEFLTYFQNEAQLDKSGLPSDRFFAERPEGSVSTLKIQRTQQEDSAVYLCASSPMGGGSETQYFGPGTRLLVL.

This clonotype was found many times. The V gene is TRBV15, the J gene TRBJ2-7; a weak D match, TRBD1 (6 bases). The V end lost 1 base, the J end lost 4 bases, and 23 bases lay between the germline ends. The germline CDR1 and CDR2 sequences are LNHNV and YYDKDF (reference sequence). The CDR3 length is 18 residues. The CDR3 DNA reads as TGTGCCACCAGCAGAGCGGGACGGGGACATACCGGACAATACGAGCAGTACTTC. Its translation: CATSRAGRGHTGQYEQYF.

This clonotype was observed many times. The rearrangement joins TRBV24-1 to TRBJ2-1; tentative D call: TRBD1 (6 bases). V lost 6 bases, J lost 8 bases, and 13 bases lay in between. This CDR3 is 13 amino acids long. Germline V CDR1 and CDR2: KGHDR, SFDVKD. The CDR3 nucleotides are TGTGCCACCAGTCTGGGGGCTTTTGATGAGCAGTTCTTC. Translation: CATSLGAFDEQFF.

This clonotype was seen only a few times. The chain links TRBV3-1 to TRBJ2-7; D is undetermined. V gave up 1 base and J gave up 4 bases, with 11 bases separating them. The CDR3 consists of 14 residues. Germline V gives CDR1 LGHDT, CDR2 YNNKEL (reference sequence). CDR3 sequence reads: CASSQVGLFYEQYF. Here the CDR3 DNA reads TGTGCCAGCAGCCAAGTTGGGCTCTTTTACGAGCAGTACTTC.

The chain joins TRBV28 to TRBJ2-7; D may be TRBD1 or TRBD2 (5 bases each). The V gene's germline CDR1 is MDHEN and CDR2 SYDVKM. The CDR3 extends over 15 amino acids. Trimming cost V 6 bases and J 1 base, with 16 bases left between them. In DNA, the CDR3 is TGTGCCAGCAGCTCCCCCGGGACGTCGTCCTACGAGCAGTACTTC. It is translated as CASSSPGTSSYEQYF.